These 14 T cell receptor beta chains originate from one sample sequenced in a study of Graves' ophthalmopathy and Graves' hyperthyroidism. RNA transcripts served as template for amplifying TCR beta CDR3 sequences. An initial RT-PCR round employing HTBI primers preceded a second-round multiplex PCR. TCRdb ran MiXCR on the multiplex PCR reads and lists one entry per CDR3 protein. The top ten hold approximately 10% of the sample, which has some 1.1 million distinct CDR3 sequences, approximately 35% seen once. Material: peripheral blood or thyroid tissue (not recorded which). Receptors were obtained from an adult man with Graves' hyperthyroidism.

This clonotype appeared a few times. The rearrangement links TRBV6-5 to TRBJ2-5; D is uncertain. Germline V CDR1 and CDR2: MNHEY, SVGAGI. Trimming cost V 6 bases and J 0 bases, with 14 bases left between them. The CDR3 is 15 residues long. The chain's CDR3 is CASRPPGSDQETQYF. The CDR3 region has the DNA TGTGCCAGCAGACCCCCGGGTTCCGACCAAGAGACCCAGTACTTC.

This chain links TRBV11-2 with TRBJ1-5; a weak D match, TRBD1 (6 bases). V dropped 0 bases and J dropped 0 bases, with 9 bases sitting between them. CDR3 length equals 16 residues. The germline V gene encodes CDR1 SGHAT and CDR2 FQNNGV. The CDR3 coding sequence is TGTGCCAGCAGCTTAGATACAGGGCGTAGCAATCAGCCCCAGCATTTT. This gives the protein CASSLDTGRSNQPQHF.

This clonotype was observed a single time. A much more abundant neighbour one base away suggests this may be a read error. The chain employs TRBV2 and TRBJ1-5; 9 nucleotides line up with TRBD1. Trimming at V came to 6 bases and at J to 7 bases, leaving 7 bases not matched to a gene. The CDR3 covers 14 residues. Per the germline V gene, CDR1 is SNHLY and CDR2 is FYNNEI. The CDR3 protein is CASRQGQGRQPQHF. As DNA, the CDR3 is TGTGCCAGCAGGCAGGGACAGGGACGGCAGCCCCAGCATTTT.

This clonotype was counted many times. The chain employs TRBV12-3 or TRBV12-4 and TRBJ2-5, with D perhaps matching TRBD2 (7 bases). V was trimmed by 4 bases and J by 9 bases, leaving 15 bases between them. This CDR3 is 13 amino acids long. The CDR3: CASSSGGPRAQYF. The CDR3, as DNA: TGTGCCAGCAGTTCCGGGGGGCCGAGGGCCCAGTACTTC.

This clonotype was detected ten times or more. The chain uses TRBV5-1 and TRBJ1-5, with D tentatively TRBD1 (6 bases). V lost 5 bases, J lost 0 bases, and 12 bases lay in between. Germline CDR1 and CDR2: SGHRS and YFSETQ. CDR3 length: 15 residues. The CDR3 here is CASRDGTLSNQPQHF. The CDR3, as DNA: TGCGCCAGCAGAGACGGGACACTTAGCAATCAGCCCCAGCATTTT.

The gene calls are TRBV5-6 and TRBJ2-7; 9 bases map to TRBD2. The length of the CDR3 is 16 residues. The V segment lost 9 bases and the J segment 0 bases; nucleotides outside the gene matches: 13. CDR1 and CDR2 from the germline V gene are SGHDT and YYEEEE. In nucleotides, the CDR3 is TGTGCCATCAGAGAAACAACTAGCGGGCACTCCTACGAGCAGTACTTC. This sequence encodes CAIRETTSGHSYEQYF.

The sample holds many counts of this clonotype. The genes are TRBV7-9 and TRBJ1-6; D possibly corresponds to TRBD1 (6 bases). The CDR3 loop spans 15 amino acids. Trimming took 4 bases from V and 8 from J, leaving 15 bases between them. CDR1 and CDR2 from the germline V gene are SEHNR and FQNEAQ (reference sequence). Here the CDR3 reads CASSSSTGPHSPLHF. CDR3 DNA sequence: TGTGCCAGCAGCTCCAGCACAGGGCCTCATTCACCCCTCCACTTT.

J is TRBJ2-7 and V is TRBV2, with 9 bases that match TRBD1. This CDR3 has 17 residues. The germline CDR1 and CDR2 sequences are SNHLY and FYNNEI. The V gene end was trimmed by 4 bases and the J gene end by 0 bases; junction bases not matched to a gene: 10. DNA of the CDR3: TGTGCCAGCAGTGGGTCCCACCGACAGGGGGACTCCTACGAGCAGTACTTC. It yields the protein CASSGSHRQGDSYEQYF.

The V call is TRBV11-2, the J call TRBJ2-7; a weak D match, TRBD1 (5 bases). There are 16 residues in the CDR3. Per the germline V gene, CDR1 is SGHAT and CDR2 is FQNNGV. With 3 bases removed from V and 4 bases from J, the gap between germline ends came to 19 bases. The CDR3 here is CASSLFTGGRTYEQYF. Here the CDR3 DNA reads TGTGCCAGCAGCTTGTTTACCGGTGGGCGGACATACGAGCAGTACTTC.

This clonotype was seen just once. DNA of the CDR3: TGTGCTAGTGGTTTCTTGACTCTCAACACCGGGGAGCTGTTTTTT. Translated, it gives CASGFLTLNTGELFF. The V call is TRBV12-3 or TRBV12-4, the J call TRBJ2-2; D gene unclear. The CDR3 loop spans 15 amino acids.

This rearrangement joins TRBV7-6 to TRBJ1-1, with D tentatively TRBD1 (6 bases). The CDR3 runs to 17 residues. V gave up 5 bases and J gave up 1 base, with 20 bases separating them. Looked up from germline, CDR1 is SGHVS and CDR2 is FNYEAQ. The CDR3: CASSPLRGGSSNTEAFF. Here the CDR3 DNA reads TGTGCCAGCAGCCCTCTCCGGGGGGGCAGCTCGAACACTGAAGCTTTCTTT.

Notes on this clonotype: A much larger clone sits a single nucleotide away, making a read error possible. The chain recombines TRBV24-1 with TRBJ1-1; D is perhaps TRBD1 (6 bases). Germline lookup yields CDR1 KGHDR and CDR2 SFDVKD. The CDR3 is made up of 14 amino acids. Here the CDR3 DNA reads TGCAGTGCTAGATACAGGGACATGACCACTGAAGCTTTCTTT. This gives the protein CSARYRDMTTEAFF.

This clonotype was counted a single time. At one of its ends the junction is not consistent with the germline gene, which may arise from a read error. The V and J genes are TRBV24-1 and TRBJ2-2; D possibly matches TRBD1 or TRBD2 (5 bases each). The CDR3 is 16 amino acids. Germline lookup yields CDR1 KGHDR and CDR2 SFDVKD. The CDR3 sequence is CASSNQGELNTGELFF. In DNA form, the CDR3 reads TGTGCCAGCAGTAACCAAGGGGAGTTGAACACCGGGGAGCTGTTTTTT.

The genes are TRBV20-1 and TRBJ2-2; TRBD1 matches at 8 bases. V shed 6 bases and J 6 bases; nucleotides not matched to a gene: 6. CDR3 length equals 13 residues. Germline CDR1 DFQATT, CDR2 SNEGSKA (reference sequence). The DNA for the CDR3 is TGCAGTGCCGCGACAGGGGACTCCGGGGAGCTGTTTTTT. Translated: CSAATGDSGELFF.